These 18 T cell receptor beta chains were all obtained from the same sample, sequenced in a study of blood T cell repertoires in COVID-19. Libraries were prepared by immunoSEQ multiplex PCR; TCRdb keeps only in-frame clonotypes and omits some of them. The sample contains about 280,000 clones, around nine tenths of which appear only once. Sequencing input: peripheral blood. The receptors shown here come from a woman aged 25 to 39 with COVID-19, enrolled during active disease.

The chain has TRBV13 and TRBJ2-3; a weak D match, TRBD2 (6 bases). Germline V gene lookup returns CDR1 PRHDT and CDR2 FYEKMQ (reference sequence). This CDR3 is built from 16 residues. V lost 1 base to trimming and J lost 2 bases, with 13 bases between them. The CDR3 nucleotides are TGTGCCAGCAGCTTAGAAGTTGCGGGGATCACAGATACGCAGTATTTT. Residues: CASSLEVAGITDTQYF.

On this clone itself: Other DNA sequences in this specimen translate into the identical CDR3. The chain uses TRBV2 and TRBJ2-7, with TRBD1 matching over 9 bases. This CDR3 comprises 15 residues. The V gene end was trimmed by 3 bases and the J gene end by 1 base; junction bases not matched to a gene: 4. Germline-derived CDR1 and CDR2 are SNHLY and FYNNEI. Written as DNA, the CDR3 is TGTGCCAGCAGTGAGGGGACAGGGAGATCCTACGAGCAGTACTTC. The encoded protein is CASSEGTGRSYEQYF.

The chain uses TRBV5-5 and TRBJ2-6, with D maybe TRBD1 (6 bases). Trimming left V 0 bases short and J 2 bases short, with 6 bases between. Germline assignment: CDR1 SGHKS and CDR2 YYEKEE (reference sequence). The CDR3 has 15 amino acids. The CDR3 DNA follows: TGTGCCAGCAGCTTGGAGGGGGCTGGGGCCAACGTCCTGACTTTC. Protein sequence: CASSLEGAGANVLTF.

The chain employs TRBV28 and TRBJ1-4; tentative D call: TRBD1 (6 bases). The CDR3 sequence is 17 residues long. Trimming shortened V by 3 bases and J by 4 bases, and 18 bases separated the two germline ends. The germline V gene has CDR1 MDHEN and CDR2 SYDVKM. CDR3 DNA sequence: TGTGCCAGCAGTTTCACCCCCGATGACAGGATTAATGAAAAACTGTTTTTT. This translates into CASSFTPDDRINEKLFF.

This clone has just one count. This chain links TRBV7-2 with TRBJ1-4, with TRBD1 as a possible D gene (5 bases). Germline V gene lookup returns CDR1 SGHTA and CDR2 FQGNSA. CDR3 length equals 15 residues. Trimming cost V 3 bases and J 8 bases, with 16 bases left between them. The CDR3 here is CASSLLGGNGEKLFF. Written as DNA, the CDR3 is TGTGCCAGCAGCTTGCTGGGGGGGAACGGAGAAAAACTGTTTTTT.

The rearrangement uses TRBV4-1 and TRBJ2-7; D not certain. The CDR3 contains 13 residues. V gave up 0 bases and J gave up 6 bases, with 9 bases separating them. Germline assignment: CDR1 MGHRA and CDR2 YSYEKL. The CDR3 sequence: CASSQELNIEQYF. The CDR3 nucleotides are TGCGCCAGCAGCCAAGAACTTAATATCGAGCAGTACTTC.

The chain joins TRBV6-6 to TRBJ2-7, with D possibly matching TRBD2 (5 bases). This CDR3 comprises 15 residues. The germline CDR1 and CDR2 sequences are MNHNY and SVGAGI (reference sequence). Trimming cost V 0 bases and J 6 bases, with 15 bases left between them. The CDR3 nucleotides are TGTGCCAGCAGTTACTCCTCGGGGTTCGGACCCGAGCAGTACTTC. It codes for CASSYSSGFGPEQYF.

The chain recombines TRBV10-2 with TRBJ1-5; D is unresolved. CDR1 is WSHSY and CDR2 is SAAADI in the germline V gene. The CDR3 covers 15 residues. V was pared by 6 bases and J by 0 bases, with 12 bases between. The CDR3, as DNA: TGCGCCAGCAGGCTGAGGGCCGATAGCAATCAGCCCCAGCATTTT. This sequence encodes CASRLRADSNQPQHF.

The chain has TRBV6-5 and TRBJ1-5; 8 bases are a match to TRBD1. Germline CDR1 and CDR2: MNHEY and SVGAGI. This CDR3 spans 16 amino acids. V lost 8 bases, J lost 6 bases, and 15 bases stayed unmatched. CDR3 sequence (DNA): TGTGCCAGCGGTTTATCAGGGGGCAGATTTGGTCAGCCCCAGCATTTT. Protein product: CASGLSGGRFGQPQHF.

The chain combines TRBV5-6 with TRBJ2-7; 13 positions match TRBD2. This CDR3 spans 17 amino acids. V lost 4 bases and J lost 6; bases outside the gene matches: 13. CDR1 SGHDT and CDR2 YYEEEE come from the germline V gene. CDR3 sequence: CASSHRGGLAGIREQYF. For the CDR3, the DNA is TGTGCCAGCAGCCATAGGGGGGGACTAGCGGGAATTCGCGAGCAGTACTTC.

In this sample, this clone turned up a few times. The chain employs TRBV7-9 and TRBJ2-1, with no clear D. This CDR3 contains 13 residues. The germline CDR1 and CDR2 sequences are SEHNR and FQNEAQ (reference sequence). V was cut by 7 bases and J by 0 bases, with 7 bases left in between. CDR3 nucleotide sequence: TGTGCCAGCACGGCTAGCTCCTACAATGAGCAGTTCTTC. Its protein is CASTASSYNEQFF.

Of note for this clone: Other DNA sequences of this sample code for an identical CDR3. The chain recombines TRBV18 with TRBJ1-4; D unresolved. This CDR3 has 13 residues. Germline-derived CDR1 and CDR2 are KGHSH and LQKENI. V was pared by 2 bases and J by 5 bases, with 6 bases between. The CDR3 loop is CASSPLSNEKLFF. The CDR3 nucleotides are TGTGCCAGCTCACCATTGTCGAATGAAAAACTGTTTTTT.

This rearrangement joins TRBV10-2 to TRBJ1-6, with D perhaps TRBD1 (5 bases). The germline CDR1 and CDR2 sequences are WSHSY and SAAADI. V gave up 3 bases and J gave up 0 bases, with 9 bases separating them. CDR3 length: 16 amino acids. This CDR3 reads CASSEDSSSYNSPLHF. The CDR3 region has the DNA TGCGCCAGCAGTGAAGACAGCAGCTCCTATAATTCACCCCTCCACTTT.

The rearrangement uses TRBV5-1 and TRBJ2-4; TRBD1 aligns across 8 bases. The CDR3 is 12 residues long. The J segment lost 13 bases and the V segment lost 4 bases, leaving 7 bases of the junction unmatched. CDR1 is SGHRS and CDR2 is YFSETQ in the germline V gene. In DNA, the CDR3 is TGCGCCAGCAGCCGTGACAGGGGCGCGCAGTACTTC. This encodes CASSRDRGAQYF.

The chain recombines TRBV3-1 (or the pseudogene TRBV3-2) with TRBJ1-2, with D hard to call. V lost 5 bases and J 2 bases, leaving 15 bases between the germline ends. The germline V gene has CDR1 LGHDT and CDR2 YNNKEL (reference sequence). This CDR3 has 15 residues. The DNA for the CDR3 is TGTGCCAGCAGCTACGGACTTCTCGGGAACTATGGCTACACCTTC. This gives the protein CASSYGLLGNYGYTF.

The gene calls are TRBV9 and TRBJ2-1; 11 nucleotides line up with TRBD2. The CDR3 sequence is 15 residues long. Germline V gene sequence: CDR1 SGDLS, CDR2 YYNGEE. V lost 3 bases, J lost 2 bases, and 1 base stayed unmatched. The CDR3 coding sequence is TGTGCCAGCAGCGGTAGCGGGAGGGCCTACAATGAGCAGTTCTTC. Its protein is CASSGSGRAYNEQFF. The complete variable domain, with remaining parts taken from reference TRBV9 and TRBJ2-1, reads DSGVTQTPKHLITATGQRVTLRCSPRSGDLSVYWYQQSLDQGLQFLIQYYNGEERAKGNILERFSAQQFPDLHSELNLSSLELGDSALYFCASSGSGRAYNEQFFGPGTRLTVL.

This chain connects TRBV13 to TRBJ2-5, with TRBD2 identical over 14 bases. Germline trimming cut 5 bases from V and 5 bases from J; bases unmatched to any gene: 7. This CDR3 contains 16 residues. The germline CDR1 and CDR2 sequences are PRHDT and FYEKMQ (reference sequence). The CDR3 here is CASSKGLAGAGETQYF. CDR3 DNA sequence: TGTGCCAGCAGCAAGGGACTAGCGGGAGCCGGGGAGACCCAGTACTTC.

The chain couples TRBV28 to TRBJ2-7; D gene unclear. The CDR3 contains 10 residues. Germline lookup yields CDR1 MDHEN and CDR2 SYDVKM. Trimming cost V 7 bases and J 7 bases, with 8 bases left between them. The CDR3 spells CASTGLEQYF. The CDR3 nucleotides read TGTGCCAGCACGGGTCTGGAGCAGTACTTC.